The 27 T cell receptor beta chains below come from one sample, sequenced in a study of blood T cell repertoires in COVID-19. The data were produced by immunoSEQ multiplex PCR, yet TCRdb's version contains in-frame clones alone and is incomplete. This table holds under 350,000 clones, over 75% found once. The specimen sequenced was peripheral blood. The receptors shown here come from a human donor in a cohort sampled during active COVID-19.

The V and J genes are TRBV2 and TRBJ1-2, with D possibly TRBD1 on 5 matching bases. This CDR3 contains 15 residues. Looked up from germline, CDR1 is SNHLY and CDR2 is FYNNEI. Trimming shortened V by 6 bases and J by 2 bases, and 16 bases separated the two germline ends. Here the CDR3 DNA reads TGTGCCAGCAGGGCTGATGGTACAGGAAACTATGGCTACACCTTC. Translated, it gives CASRADGTGNYGYTF.

The chain links TRBV5-6 to TRBJ1-6, with 8 bases matching TRBD1. The CDR3 is 16 residues long. The germline gives CDR1 SGHDT, CDR2 YYEEEE. V shed 6 bases and J 0 bases; nucleotides not matched to a gene: 5. DNA for the CDR3: TGTGCCAGCACCAAGACAGGGGCCTCCTATAATTCACCCCTCCACTTT. Translating it yields CASTKTGASYNSPLHF.

This clone has only one observation. The chain has TRBV28 and TRBJ2-1, with TRBD2 matching over 8 bases. Germline lookup yields CDR1 MDHEN and CDR2 SYDVKM. The CDR3 has 15 amino acids. The trim removed 5 bases at V and 3 bases at J, leaving 6 bases unmatched. For the CDR3, the DNA is TGTGCCAGCAGTCTCCCAGCGGGAGACTACAATGAGCAGTTCTTC. Amino acids: CASSLPAGDYNEQFF. Full variable domain (outside the CDR3, taken from reference TRBV28 and TRBJ2-1): DVKVTQSSRYLVKRTGEKVFLECVQDMDHENMFWYRQDPGLGLRLIYFSYDVKMKEKGDIPEGYSVSREKKERFSLILESASTNQTSMYLCASSLPAGDYNEQFFGPGTRLTVL.

In regard to this clone: At one end the junction does not follow the germline gene, possibly because of a read error. The chain couples TRBV15 to TRBJ2-5, with 14 bases that match TRBD2. The germline gives CDR1 LNHNV, CDR2 YYDKDF (reference sequence). The CDR3 sequence is 17 residues long. The CDR3 DNA sequence: TGTGCCACCAGCGTAGGGGGACTAGCGGGAGAACAAGGGACCCAGTACTTC. Translated: CATSVGGLAGEQGTQYF. The full variable domain, completed using reference TRBV15 and TRBJ2-5, is DAMVIQNPRYQVTQFGKPVTLSCSQTLNHNVMYWYQQKSSQAPKLLFHYYDKDFNNEADTPDNFQSRRPNTSFCFLDIRSPGLGDTAMYLCATSVGGLAGEQGTQYFGPGTRLLVL.

V usage is TRBV6-5 and J usage is TRBJ1-3; D is unresolved. Trimming took off 7 bases at V and 0 bases at J, with 10 bases between the two ends. CDR3 length: 14 amino acids. The V gene's germline CDR1 is MNHEY and CDR2 SVGAGI. The CDR3: CASNMTPSGNTIYF. CDR3 nucleotide sequence: TGTGCCAGCAATATGACTCCCTCTGGAAACACCATATATTTT.

A single count supports this clone. V is TRBV4-2 and J is TRBJ1-5, with TRBD1 matching over 7 bases. The CDR3 consists of 17 residues. Germline V gives CDR1 LGHNA, CDR2 YNFKEQ. The ends lost 4 bases at V and 3 bases at J; junction bases unmatched: 12. The CDR3 loop reads CASSPKSTGVANQPQHF. The CDR3 region has the DNA TGTGCCAGCAGCCCCAAGTCTACAGGGGTTGCCAATCAGCCCCAGCATTTT.

A single count supports this clone. The chain couples TRBV7-9 to TRBJ1-5; the D gene is possibly TRBD1 (5 bases). Trimming stripped 5 bases from V and 4 bases from J, with 18 bases between. There are 16 residues in the CDR3. Germline-derived CDR1 and CDR2 are SEHNR and FQNEAQ (reference sequence). The CDR3 here is CASSLSGVVGNQPQHF. The DNA of the CDR3 is TGTGCCAGCAGCCTCTCGGGGGTTGTAGGGAATCAGCCCCAGCATTTT.

In this sample, this clone turned up once. The J gene is TRBJ1-5, the V gene TRBV5-8; 11 bases are a match to TRBD1. The CDR3 totals 16 residues. The trim removed 3 bases at V and 6 bases at J, leaving 8 bases unmatched. The germline gives CDR1 SGHTS, CDR2 YDEGEE. CDR3: CASSSGQGGASQPQHF. CDR3 nucleotides: TGTGCCAGCAGCTCGGGACAGGGGGGAGCGAGTCAGCCCCAGCATTTT.

The chain has TRBV29-1 and TRBJ1-1; D perhaps matches TRBD1 (6 bases). Germline assignment: CDR1 SQVTM and CDR2 ANQGSEA. Trimming took off 7 bases at V and 1 base at J, with 13 bases between the two ends. CDR3 length equals 13 residues. The chain's CDR3 is CSASQTGNTEAFF. In nucleotides, the CDR3 is TGCAGCGCCTCGCAGACAGGGAACACTGAAGCTTTCTTT.

V and J are TRBV11-3 and TRBJ1-1; the D gene is possibly TRBD1 (6 bases). Germline CDR1 is SGHNT and CDR2 is YENEEA. V lost 8 bases to trimming and J lost 1 base, with 17 bases between them. This CDR3 contains 15 residues. DNA for the CDR3: TGTGCCAGCGGAAAAGGCGTGGGACAGAACACTGAAGCTTTCTTT. Translation gives CASGKGVGQNTEAFF.

For the CDR3, the DNA is TGTGCCAGCAGCTCGACCAGGGATCAAGAGACCCAGTACTTC. It codes for CASSSTRDQETQYF. V usage is TRBV7-9 and J usage is TRBJ2-5; D may be TRBD1 (5 bases). Germline V lookup: CDR1 SEHNR, CDR2 FQNEAQ (reference sequence). V lost 4 bases, J lost 2 bases, and 11 bases lay in between. This CDR3 region has 14 residues.

This clone has a single count. The chain is built from TRBV6-1 and TRBJ1-5; TRBD1 agrees at 10 bases. After removal of 3 bases from V and 6 bases from J, the junction contained 5 bases not matched to a gene. In germline, CDR1 is MNHNS, CDR2 SASEGT. This CDR3 comprises 15 residues. CDR3 in amino acids: CASSDGDRGGQPQHF. CDR3 DNA: TGTGCCAGCAGTGACGGGGACAGGGGCGGTCAGCCCCAGCATTTT.

This chain links TRBV27 with TRBJ1-2; 8 positions agree with TRBD1. Germline V CDR1 and CDR2: MNHEY, SMNVEV (reference sequence). Trimming cost V 2 bases and J 4 bases; bases outside gene matches: 3. The CDR3 spans 14 residues. The CDR3 region has the DNA TGTGCCAGCAGTTTAGGACAGGGAGGCTATGGCTACACCTTC. Protein sequence: CASSLGQGGYGYTF.

The V and J genes are TRBV27 and TRBJ1-6; weak D call: TRBD1 (6 bases). CDR3 size: 13 residues. V was cut by 5 bases and J by 10 bases, with 12 bases left in between. In germline, CDR1 is MNHEY, CDR2 SMNVEV (reference sequence). Written as DNA, the CDR3 is TGTGCCAGCAGTGCAACAGGGTTGTCACCCCTCCACTTT. Encoded protein: CASSATGLSPLHF.

The J gene is TRBJ2-7, the V gene TRBV13, with TRBD2 matching 12 bases. Losses at the gene ends were 5 bases for V and 2 bases for J; bases not matched to a gene: 10. The CDR3 has 17 residues. Germline V lookup: CDR1 PRHDT, CDR2 FYEKMQ (reference sequence). The CDR3 sequence: CASSLLRLAGGAYEQYF. The DNA of the CDR3 is TGTGCCAGCAGCCTCCTCCGGCTAGCGGGAGGGGCCTACGAGCAGTACTTC. Variable domain in full (rest from reference TRBV13 and TRBJ2-7): AAGVIQSPRHLIKEKRETATLKCYPIPRHDTVYWYQQGPGQDPQFLISFYEKMQSDKGSIPDRFSAQQFSDYHSELNMSSLELGDSALYFCASSLLRLAGGAYEQYFGPGTRLTVT.

V usage is TRBV27 and J usage is TRBJ2-5; the D gene is possibly TRBD2 (5 bases). CDR1 and CDR2 from the germline V gene are MNHEY and SMNVEV (reference sequence). This CDR3 is 14 amino acids long. Between the trimmed V and J ends, which lost 4 bases and 5 bases, there was a span of 14 bases. CDR3 amino acids: CASSYRGFSETQYF. In DNA, the CDR3 is TGTGCCAGCAGTTATAGAGGGTTCTCGGAGACCCAGTACTTC.

The chain recombines TRBV10-3 with TRBJ1-2; 7 nucleotides align to TRBD1. CDR1 and CDR2 (germline): ENHRY, SYGVKD. Trimming took 7 bases from V and 4 from J; bases not matched to a gene: 15. CDR3 length: 16 amino acids. The CDR3 DNA sequence: TGTGCCATCACCCGGGACAGCGAGAACTCCCGCTATGGCTACACCTTC. Protein: CAITRDSENSRYGYTF.

The chain links TRBV2 to TRBJ2-1; D is possibly TRBD2 (6 bases). Germline V gene sequence: CDR1 SNHLY, CDR2 FYNNEI. The CDR3 consists of 15 residues. V gave up 4 bases and J gave up 7 bases, with 17 bases separating them. The CDR3 nucleotides read TGTGCCAGCAGTGGGGGTCGCGGGGTGGGGAATGAGCAGTTCTTC. Its translation is CASSGGRGVGNEQFF.

V and J are TRBV19 and TRBJ2-2; maybe TRBD2 (5 bases). CDR1 and CDR2 (germline): LNHDA, SQIVND (reference sequence). The CDR3 sequence is 16 residues long. Deletions cut 9 bases from V and 4 bases from J, with 21 bases between. CDR3 residues: CASQSGKITLTGELFF. The CDR3 DNA follows: TGTGCCAGCCAGTCGGGAAAGATTACTCTCACCGGGGAGCTGTTTTTT.

The chain has TRBV7-2 and TRBJ2-3; D unresolved. Germline loops: CDR1 SGHTA, CDR2 FQGNSA. There are 11 residues in the CDR3. V was pared by 3 bases and J by 6 bases, with 4 bases between. CDR3 coding DNA: TGTGCCAGCAGCTTCTCGGATACGCAGTATTTT. This gives the protein CASSFSDTQYF. Looking up the rest from reference TRBV7-2 and TRBJ2-3 gives the full variable domain: GAGVSQSPSNKVTEKGKDVELRCDPISGHTALYWYRQSLGQGLEFLIYFQGNSAPDKSGLPSDRFSAERTGGSVSTLTIQRTQQEDSAVYLCASSFSDTQYFGPGTRLTVL.

The V and J genes are TRBV6-1 and TRBJ1-1, with 7 bases matching TRBD1. CDR3 length: 15 residues. V trimming: 3 bases; J trimming: 1 base; junction bases outside the gene matches: 5. CDR1 MNHNS and CDR2 SASEGT come from the germline V gene. CDR3 region: CASSDAGTANTEAFF. The CDR3, as DNA: TGTGCCAGCAGTGACGCCGGGACAGCGAACACTGAAGCTTTCTTT.

This chain connects TRBV28 to TRBJ1-5; unclear D gene. The V end lost 3 bases, the J end lost 4 bases, and 10 bases lay between the germline ends. Germline V gives CDR1 MDHEN, CDR2 SYDVKM. The CDR3 is 14 residues long. CDR3 in DNA: TGTGCCAGCAGTTTTGGGAGGAAGAATCAGCCCCAGCATTTT. This gives the protein CASSFGRKNQPQHF.

The gene calls are TRBV5-1 and TRBJ2-5; no clear D. Germline V gives CDR1 SGHRS, CDR2 YFSETQ. Trimming cost V 2 bases and J 1 base, with 12 bases left between them. The CDR3 consists of 15 residues. CDR3: CASSLWRGVQETQYF. Written as DNA, the CDR3 is TGCGCCAGCAGCTTATGGAGAGGTGTCCAAGAGACCCAGTACTTC.

This clone was counted once. The V and J genes are TRBV18 and TRBJ1-2, with a weak D call TRBD1 (6 bases). V was clipped by 1 base and J by 5 bases, with 20 bases between them. Per the germline V gene, CDR1 is KGHSH and CDR2 is LQKENI. This CDR3 has 17 amino acids. CDR3 nucleotide sequence: TGTGCCAGCTCACCACAATCCGTTAAGGGGGTACTATATGGCTACACCTTC. Translating gives CASSPQSVKGVLYGYTF.

V gene TRBV4-3 combines with J gene TRBJ2-2, with 10 positions matching TRBD2. Germline V lookup: CDR1 LGHNA, CDR2 YSLEER. CDR3 length: 16 residues. Germline trimming cut 4 bases from V and 2 bases from J; bases unmatched to any gene: 4. The CDR3: CASSPGLAVNTGELFF. DNA for the CDR3: TGCGCCAGCAGCCCCGGACTAGCGGTTAACACCGGGGAGCTGTTTTTT.

The chain is built from TRBV7-9 and TRBJ2-1; TRBD2 matches 14 bases. The CDR3 runs 16 residues. In germline, CDR1 is SEHNR, CDR2 FQNEAQ (reference sequence). J gave up 4 bases and V 6 bases, and 5 bases lay outside the gene matches. Here the CDR3 reads CASSHGTSGRYNEQFF. The CDR3 DNA reads as TGTGCCAGCAGTCATGGGACTAGCGGGAGATACAATGAGCAGTTCTTC.

The chain couples TRBV27 to TRBJ1-1; the D is unclear. This CDR3 comprises 15 residues. In germline, CDR1 is MNHEY, CDR2 SMNVEV (reference sequence). Trimming stripped 0 bases from V and 1 base from J, with 9 bases between. CDR3 sequence (DNA): TGTGCCAGCAGTTTATCGGGAGTTTGGAACACTGAAGCTTTCTTT. Encoded protein: CASSLSGVWNTEAFF.